A single sample gave rise to the 21 T cell receptor beta chains below, sequenced in a study of blood T cell repertoires in COVID-19. Measured with immunoSEQ multiplex PCR; TCRdb has only the in-frame clones, and not every one. This repertoire shows roughly 15,000 clones, roughly 87% found once; its top ten account for 15% to 20%. Sequencing used peripheral blood. Receptor source: a human donor with active COVID-19. The donor label of this sample is uncertain.

J is TRBJ1-1 and V is TRBV21-1; the DNA was not used to check the table's D call, TRBD1. TRBV21-1 is labeled a pseudogene. CDR3 length equals 21 residues. The CDR3 loop reads CASSKKGVQGSPDPRVTEAFF. CDR3 coding DNA: TGTGCCAGCAGCAAAAAAGGGGTTCAGGGGTCTCCAGACCCTCGGGTCACTGAAGCTTTCTTT.

This sequence joins TRBV27 and TRBJ1-6; D gene unclear. CDR3 length: 15 residues. Germline CDR1 MNHEY, CDR2 SMNVEV (reference sequence). Between the trimmed V and J ends, which lost 5 bases and 0 bases, there was a span of 8 bases. The CDR3 sequence: CASSILSSYNSPLHF. CDR3 nucleotide sequence: TGTGCCAGCAGTATCCTGAGCTCCTATAATTCACCCCTCCACTTT.

This clone was counted a few times. This chain links TRBV11-3 with TRBJ1-6; 7 bases match TRBD1. Unmatched junction bases numbered 12, after V lost 6 bases and J lost 7 bases. The CDR3 consists of 16 residues. CDR1 SGHNT and CDR2 YENEEA come from the germline V gene. CDR3 coding DNA: TGTGCCAGCAGAGAACGGGCGACAGGGCTCAATTCACCCCTCCACTTT. Its protein is CASRERATGLNSPLHF.

The chain uses TRBV7-2 and TRBJ2-7; a weak D match, TRBD1 (5 bases). Per germline, CDR1 SGHTA and CDR2 FQGNSA. V gave up 1 base and J gave up 5 bases, with 12 bases separating them. The CDR3 sequence is 14 residues long. CDR3 coding DNA: TGTGCCAGCAGCTTAGGTGCCAGGGCCCACGAGCAGTACTTC. It specifies CASSLGARAHEQYF.

This chain links TRBV6-2 or TRBV6-3 with TRBJ2-1, with 8 bases matching TRBD1. J was trimmed by 5 bases and V by 4 bases; bases with no gene match: 10. CDR1 is MNHEY and CDR2 is SVGEGT in the germline V gene. The CDR3 covers 16 residues. The CDR3 reads CASSSHPGQVDNEQFF. CDR3 in DNA: TGTGCCAGCAGTTCCCATCCGGGACAGGTAGACAATGAGCAGTTCTTC.

V and J are TRBV5-6 and TRBJ1-2; TRBD1 might be the D (5 bases). The CDR3 extends over 18 amino acids. The germline V gene encodes CDR1 SGHDT and CDR2 YYEEEE. V shed 4 bases and J shed 1 base, with 23 bases lying between them. CDR3 nucleotides: TGTGCCAGCAGCCATAATGACTCGACGGACACCTTTAACTATGGCTACACCTTC. Translating gives CASSHNDSTDTFNYGYTF.

This rearrangement joins TRBV19 to TRBJ2-3; 7 bases line up with TRBD2. This CDR3 comprises 16 residues. In germline, CDR1 is LNHDA, CDR2 SQIVND (reference sequence). The J segment lost 2 bases and the V segment lost 6 bases, leaving 11 bases of the junction unmatched. The CDR3 sequence: CASSFLSAGATDTQYF. The CDR3, as DNA: TGTGCCAGTAGCTTCTTGAGTGCGGGAGCCACAGATACGCAGTATTTT.

V gene TRBV6-5 combines with J gene TRBJ2-1; the match to TRBD1 covers 10 bases. V gave up 0 bases and J gave up 6 bases; unmatched junction bases: 2. This CDR3 is built from 15 residues. Germline CDR1 reads MNHEY; CDR2 reads SVGAGI. CDR3 protein: CASSYSGQGGNEQFF. The CDR3 DNA is TGTGCCAGCAGTTACTCAGGACAGGGGGGCAATGAGCAGTTCTTC.

V gene TRBV7-9 combines with J gene TRBJ2-2; D might be TRBD2 (6 bases). Germline loops: CDR1 SEHNR, CDR2 FQNEAQ (reference sequence). CDR3 length: 16 amino acids. Trimming took off 1 base at V and 4 bases at J, with 13 bases between the two ends. DNA of the CDR3: TGTGCCAGCAGCTTAGTGGGGGGTCCCCTCACCGGGGAGCTGTTTTTT. Its translation: CASSLVGGPLTGELFF.

This rearrangement joins TRBV27 to TRBJ2-7, with 7 nucleotides matching TRBD1. The germline V gene has CDR1 MNHEY and CDR2 SMNVEV (reference sequence). The CDR3 runs to 16 residues. The V gene end was trimmed by 6 bases and the J gene end by 7 bases; junction bases not matched to a gene: 18. CDR3 residues: CASSRGPGTANQEQYF. The CDR3 region has the DNA TGTGCCAGCAGCCGCGGTCCCGGGACAGCTAATCAGGAGCAGTACTTC.

This chain uses TRBV5-1 with TRBJ2-1, with D perhaps matching TRBD2 (6 bases). The CDR3 is 16 residues long. Germline V gene lookup returns CDR1 SGHRS and CDR2 YFSETQ. Trimming left V 4 bases short and J 5 bases short, with 19 bases between. This CDR3 is CASSKTPGLPNNEQFF. DNA for the CDR3: TGCGCCAGCAGCAAGACCCCGGGACTTCCCAACAATGAGCAGTTCTTC.

This chain uses TRBV4-2 with TRBJ1-6; TRBD1 might be the D (5 bases). This CDR3 has 15 amino acids. The germline gives CDR1 LGHNA, CDR2 YNFKEQ. Trimming removed 4 bases from V and 5 bases from J, with 12 bases in between. Written as DNA, the CDR3 is TGTGCCAGCAGCCGTCTAAGGGGAAATAATTCACCCCTCCACTTT. Amino acid sequence: CASSRLRGNNSPLHF.

The sample holds a few counts of this clone. The chain has TRBV5-5 and TRBJ2-2; maybe TRBD1 (5 bases). The CDR3 sequence is 15 residues long. V was trimmed by 2 bases and J by 4 bases, leaving 12 bases between them. CDR1 is SGHKS and CDR2 is YYEKEE in the germline V gene (reference sequence). CDR3 nucleotides: TGTGCCAGCAGCTTAAGGGGCCTTAGCACCGGGGAGCTGTTTTTT. Residues: CASSLRGLSTGELFF. Supplemented by reference TRBV5-5 and TRBJ2-2, the full variable domain reads DAGVTQSPTHLIKTRGQQVTLRCSPISGHKSVSWYQQVLGQGPQFIFQYYEKEERGRGNFPDRFSARQFPNYSSELNVNALLLGDSALYLCASSLRGLSTGELFFGEGSRLTVL.

V usage is TRBV5-5 and J usage is TRBJ1-5, with D maybe TRBD1 (5 bases). Trimming removed 4 bases at V and 4 bases at J, with 18 bases between. This CDR3 comprises 16 residues. Germline V gene lookup returns CDR1 SGHKS and CDR2 YYEKEE (reference sequence). The CDR3 nucleotides read TGTGCCAGCAGCGCAGTTAGCCAGGGCTTGAATCAGCCCCAGCATTTT. Translated: CASSAVSQGLNQPQHF.

V and J are TRBV6-1 and TRBJ1-5, with unresolved D. Deletions cut 1 base from V and 6 bases from J, with 16 bases between. Per the germline V gene, CDR1 is MNHNS and CDR2 is SASEGT. This CDR3 region has 16 residues. The CDR3: CASSEEGGSEGQPQHF. DNA for the CDR3: TGTGCCAGCAGTGAAGAAGGCGGGTCTGAGGGTCAGCCCCAGCATTTT.

V and J are TRBV7-3 and TRBJ2-1; 7 positions agree with TRBD2. From germline, CDR1 is SGHTA and CDR2 FQGTGA. The CDR3 spans 15 residues. V shed 5 bases and J 4 bases; nucleotides not matched to a gene: 8. In DNA, the CDR3 is TGTGCCAGCAGCGCGACGGGGGGAGGATACAATGAGCAGTTCTTC. It codes for CASSATGGGYNEQFF.

The chain couples TRBV7-3 to TRBJ2-1; D is possibly TRBD2 (6 bases). Germline CDR1 and CDR2: SGHTA and FQGTGA. This CDR3 is built from 14 residues. Trimming left V 6 bases short and J 5 bases short, with 14 bases between. This CDR3 reads CASRLAGGDNEQFF. The CDR3 region has the DNA TGTGCCAGCAGACTAGCAGGAGGGGACAATGAGCAGTTCTTC.

This chain links TRBV2 with TRBJ2-4; 7 bases align to TRBD1. Per the germline V gene, CDR1 is SNHLY and CDR2 is FYNNEI. Trimming at V came to 7 bases and at J to 10 bases, leaving 13 bases not matched to a gene. The CDR3 runs 14 residues. The CDR3 DNA reads as TGTGCCAGCAATACACAGGGGAGTTACTCTATTCAGTACTTC. Its protein product is CASNTQGSYSIQYF.

The chain joins TRBV7-3 to TRBJ2-3; D is unresolved. V was trimmed by 2 bases and J by 4 bases, leaving 7 bases between them. The CDR3 contains 13 residues. In germline, CDR1 is SGHTA, CDR2 FQGTGA. CDR3 sequence (DNA): TGTGCCAGCAGCTTATTTGAGGCAGATACGCAGTATTTT. The encoded protein is CASSLFEADTQYF.

The J gene is TRBJ2-3, the V gene TRBV4-2, with 10 positions matching TRBD2. Germline CDR1 and CDR2: LGHNA and YNFKEQ. This CDR3 contains 18 residues. The J segment lost 5 bases and the V segment lost 1 base, leaving 12 bases of the junction unmatched. In DNA form, the CDR3 reads TGTGCCAGCAGCCAAGGGCTAGCGGGAGTTCTGGGTGAAGATACGCAGTATTTT. The encoded protein is CASSQGLAGVLGEDTQYF.

This clone was seen a handful of times. The chain is built from TRBV2 and TRBJ2-2; D is possibly TRBD2 (6 bases). Germline V lookup: CDR1 SNHLY, CDR2 FYNNEI. CDR3 length equals 14 residues. V shed 5 bases and J shed 4 bases, with 11 bases lying between them. CDR3 amino acids: CASSRTTGTGELFF. CDR3 bases: TGTGCCAGCAGTAGGACTACTGGCACCGGGGAGCTGTTTTTT.